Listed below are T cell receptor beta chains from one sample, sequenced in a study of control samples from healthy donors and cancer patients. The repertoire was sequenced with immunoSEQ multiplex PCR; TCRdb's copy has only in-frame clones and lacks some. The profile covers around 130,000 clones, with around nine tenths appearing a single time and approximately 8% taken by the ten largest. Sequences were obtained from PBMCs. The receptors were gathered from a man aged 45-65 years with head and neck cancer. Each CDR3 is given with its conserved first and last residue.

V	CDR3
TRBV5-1	CASRYQRTVGRMATNEKLFF
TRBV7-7	CASSLDSVTQGRTQYF
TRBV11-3	CASSSGVGTDPYEQYF
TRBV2	CASSESGFANQPQHF
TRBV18	CASSPGLAGAGEQYF
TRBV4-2	CASSQVMSGRPTDTQYF
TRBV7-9	CASSSGQNSYEQYF
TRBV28	CASSPNLGYTF
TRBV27	CASSFVRNSPLHF
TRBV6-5	CASPPENEQFF
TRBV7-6	CASSLEQGNQPQHF
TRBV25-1	CASNPGTSGLSSYNEQFF
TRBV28	CASSSVGGRADTQYF
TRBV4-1	CASSRVSRVGSAYEQYF